This T cell receptor beta chain was profiled in a study of T cell responses to AZD1222 COVID-19 vaccine (dated by TCRdb to the early 2020s). Regarding the research as a whole: AZD1222 recipients given second doses at about 4 weeks or at about 12 weeks were pooled, since spike-specific TCR depth and breadth were not found to differ between the two schedules. A total of around 240 trial participants underwent TCR sequencing, of whom nearly 210 received two doses of AZD1222 and approximately 25 received two doses of the MenACWY control vaccine. Trial participants were enrolled by age into 18-55, 56-69 and 70-plus year subgroups, with roughly 150, 30 and 60 TCR-sequenced participants respectively.

Study-level results and caveats: Participants were mostly white British and included more females than males, and it was suggested by the authors that clonal diversity may have been underestimated. The 56-69-year group was small, and its depth increase did not reach significance, likely because of low power. Reportedly, almost half of the unique spike-specific TCRs recognized epitopes lying outside the regions that are mutated in the B.1.351 and B.1.1.7 variants. A significant rise in spike-specific TCR breadth and depth was observed after two AZD1222 doses relative to day 0 and relative to MenACWY recipients. Only five to seven AZD1222 recipients were SARS-CoV-2 seropositive at baseline, limiting conclusions about previously exposed vaccinees. No day 14 peak-response samples were available, so repertoires were characterized only after the peak T cell response. The vaccine-associated CD4 TCRs covered the entire spike protein, and the dominant responses fell in regions 160-218 and 743-854.

The CDR3 regions of human TCRbeta chains were analyzed by immunosequencing. Per the original workflow: Repertoire TCRs were matched against a reference library of SARS-CoV-2-specific TCRs generated with the MIRA antigen-specificity platform. Breadth meant the fraction of unique TCRs that were SARS-CoV-2-associated, whereas depth meant the fraction of total T cells that were SARS-CoV-2-associated. Using the MIRA data, each spike-specific TCR was assigned both to the spike region to which the TCR was reactive and to a CD4 or CD8 class. Log10-transformed breadth and depth values were compared by one-way ANOVA with Sidak's multiple comparisons tests. TCRdb stores this immuneACCESS table with in-frame sequences only. Part of the clones is absent; in the studies checked, under half of the shortfall reflects unresolved V genes, and no reason is known for the rest. V and J calls and clone size follow that table, whereas D and trimming were derived from the DNA. Across this sample there are fewer than 120,000 clones, with around 92% seen only once. 7.8% of the sample is held by the ten biggest clonotypes.

Taken with the paper, the label for time point translates to: baseline before first vaccination. The vaccinee samples were drawn from two UK trials, COV001 and COV002, one of which was a single-blind randomized controlled phase 2/3 trial testing AZD1222 (ChAdOx1 nCoV-19) in healthy adults. Trial participant PBMC samples were collected at day 0 and day 28 after the second dose for TCRbeta chain sequencing. The CDR3 numbers 14 residues from cysteine through phenylalanine. The kept DNA is CDR3 alone, 42 bases in frame from the first base. The V and J ends are trimmed by 1 base and 4 bases, leaving 7 bases between them. The germline V gene supplies CDR1 MGHRA and CDR2 YSYEKL. For this clone: The antigen it binds to is not known. Base qualities are not recorded, but no much larger clone differs from it by a single base.

Recombination linked TRBV4-1 to TRBJ2-2, with no confidently assigned D gene. The sequence was collected from an adult in good health. This specimen consisted of peripheral blood, obtained on day 0 of AZD1222 vaccination. Here is the DNA: TGCGCCAGCAGCCAAGTTCTGGTCACCGGGGAGCTGTTTTTT. The translation is CASSQVLVTGELFF.